The present entry profiles one T cell receptor (beta chain) with its context. The antigen is unknown. V was cut by 5 bases and J by 7 bases, with 17 bases left in between. CDR3 length equals 14 residues. Germline-derived CDR1 and CDR2 are LNHDA and SQIVND (reference sequence). These data are taken from a study of cytomegalovirus exposure and HLA in healthy donors. The study's findings and limits: In a later analysis, V- and J-gene trimming of beta chains associated with a DCLRE1C missense variant, replicated independently.

The PCR had 60 Vbeta and 13 Jbeta primers. Using immunoSEQ multiplex PCR, the repertoire was profiled, and TCRdb retains in-frame clones only, with some absent. The sample consists of 160,000 or so clones, about 72% of them appearing once. All the people who gave samples were healthy bone marrow donors. The clonotype comes from a man in his forties or fifties in good health and CMV-seropositive. The sample taken for sequencing was PBMCs. The chain couples TRBV19 to TRBJ1-1; weak D call: TRBD1 (5 bases). The DNA for the CDR3 is TGTGCCAGTAGTTACGACGGGGGGAGTAGTGAAGCTTTCTTT. Its protein is CASSYDGGSSEAFF. Drawing the rest from reference TRBV19 and TRBJ1-1, the complete variable domain is DGGITQSPKYLFRKEGQNVTLSCEQNLNHDAMYWYRQDPGQGLRLIYYSQIVNDFQKGDIAEGYSVSREKKESFPLTVTSAQKNPTAFYLCASSYDGGSSEAFFGQGTRLTVV.